The present TCR beta chain was sequenced within a study of blood T cells in healthy people across ages. Study outcomes and limitations: Samples with more naive T cells showed higher observed beta diversity. Researchers said unsorted PBMCs prevented a conclusive naive versus antigen-experienced comparison.

The CDR3 length is 16 residues. Germline V gene sequence: CDR1 SGHTA, CDR2 FQGNSA. Regarding this clonotype: Its specificity is not known. Relative to the germline gene, one junction end is altered; a read error may explain this.

Sample-barcoded 5' priming and a J-beta primer mix drove a second PCR of about 6 to 12 cycles. Unique molecular identifiers of 12 random nucleotides labeled each cDNA. The yield of each sample was at least 2.5 million CDR3-containing paired-end reads. TCRdb ran MiXCR on the 5' RACE reads and lists one entry per CDR3 protein. The sample contains more than 700,000 distinct CDR3 sequences, 35% to 60% of which appear only once. The V gene is TRBV7-2, the J gene TRBJ2-1, with 14 bases lining up with TRBD2. The TCR was taken from a man older than 75 in good health. Material for sequencing was blood. CDR3 region: CVSSLATSGRGNEQFF. The CDR3 DNA reads TGTGTCAGCAGCTTAGCGACTAGCGGGAGGGGGAATGAGCAGTTCTTC. The variable domain in full, with the rest retrieved from reference TRBV7-2 and TRBJ2-1, is GAGVSQSPSNKVTEKGKDVELRCDPISGHTALYWYRQSLGQGLEFLIYFQGNSAPDKSGLPSDRFSAERTGGSVSTLTIQRTQQEDSAVYLCVSSLATSGRGNEQFFGPGTRLTVL.